These 20 T cell receptor beta chains were all obtained from the same sample, sequenced in a study of early T cells in non-severe SARS-CoV-2 infection. TCRdb passed the 5' RACE reads through MiXCR, listing each CDR3 protein once. The sample includes over 60,000 distinct CDR3 sequences, about 10% of them seen just once. The source material was whole blood, sampled at baseline. The receptors derive from an adult who was a healthcare worker with PCR-confirmed SARS-CoV-2 infection or an uninfected control (not recorded which).

At least ten counts were recorded for this clonotype. The chain carries TRBV5-1 and TRBJ2-7, with 8 bases aligning to TRBD2. V shed 4 bases and J 4 bases; nucleotides not matched to a gene: 4. Germline lookup yields CDR1 SGHRS and CDR2 YFSETQ. The CDR3 runs to 13 residues. CDR3 region: CASSAGLAYEQYF. As DNA, the CDR3 is TGCGCCAGCAGCGCCGGACTAGCTTACGAGCAGTACTTC.

This clonotype was counted many times. The chain has TRBV9 and TRBJ2-2; D is perhaps TRBD1 or TRBD2 (6 bases each). The CDR3 covers 17 residues. Trimming removed 3 bases at V and 4 bases at J, with 19 bases between. CDR1 is SGDLS and CDR2 is YYNGEE in the germline V gene. The CDR3 is CASSAPTGTGGTGELFF. The CDR3 region has the DNA TGTGCCAGCAGCGCTCCAACAGGGACCGGGGGCACCGGGGAGCTGTTTTTT.

The table lists this clonotype with a few counts. A junction end diverges from the germline sequence, so it may reflect a read error. The J gene is TRBJ1-1, the V gene TRBV7-3; 7 nucleotides agree with TRBD1. This CDR3 has 15 amino acids. Per the germline V gene, CDR1 is SGHTA and CDR2 is FQGTGA. CDR3 bases: TGTGTCAGCAGCCTGGGACAGATCCAGAACACTGAAGCTTTCTTT. It specifies CVSSLGQIQNTEAFF.

This clonotype turned up a few times. This rearrangement joins TRBV6-6 to TRBJ1-1, with 11 nucleotides matching TRBD1. The trim removed 6 bases at V and 5 bases at J, leaving 5 bases unmatched. Germline-derived CDR1 and CDR2 are MNHNY and SVGAGI (reference sequence). The CDR3 consists of 14 residues. The CDR3 sequence is CASRRGTGGTEAFF. The CDR3 nucleotides are TGTGCCAGCAGGCGCGGGACAGGGGGAACTGAAGCTTTCTTT.

The chain links TRBV20-1 to TRBJ2-7, with D perhaps assigned TRBD1 or TRBD2 (5 bases each). Germline CDR1 and CDR2: DFQATT and SNEGSKA (reference sequence). This CDR3 spans 16 amino acids. Trimming removed 4 bases from V and 3 bases from J, with 22 bases in between. The chain's CDR3 is CSAMGRRSSYYYEQYF. In DNA form, the CDR3 reads TGCAGTGCTATGGGACGGCGAAGTTCTTATTACTACGAGCAGTACTTC.

This clonotype was picked up many times. The gene calls are TRBV21-1 and TRBJ2-7. TRBV21-1 is marked as a pseudogene. The CDR3 is 13 amino acids. The CDR3 spells CASPLGFGYEQYF. The CDR3 DNA reads as TGTGCCAGCCCTCTCGGCTTCGGCTACGAGCAGTACTTC.

The V call is TRBV5-1, the J call TRBJ2-5, with a weak D call TRBD2 (5 bases). From germline, CDR1 is SGHRS and CDR2 YFSETQ. The length of the CDR3 is 16 residues. Trimming removed 1 base from V and 2 bases from J, with 15 bases in between. The CDR3 bases are TGCGCCAGCAGCTTGTTTTCAACTAGTGTACAAGAGACCCAGTACTTC. Translated, it gives CASSLFSTSVQETQYF. The entire variable domain, with the rest obtained from reference TRBV5-1 and TRBJ2-5, is as follows: KAGVTQTPRYLIKTRGQQVTLSCSPISGHRSVSWYQQTPGQGLQFLFEYFSETQRNKGNFPGRFSGRQFSNSRSEMNVSTLELGDSALYLCASSLFSTSVQETQYFGPGTRLLVL.

In regard to this clonotype: Its ends do not fully match the called genes, so a read error is possible. The V call is TRBV7-7, the J call TRBJ2-7, with D unresolved. This CDR3 is 15 amino acids long. Per germline, CDR1 SSHAT and CDR2 FNYEAQ (reference sequence). In nucleotides, the CDR3 is TGTGCTAGCAGCCCCGAACCCGGGTACTCCTACGAGCAGTACTTC. Translation: CASSPEPGYSYEQYF.

This clonotype showed up many times. The chain employs TRBV12-3 or TRBV12-4 and TRBJ1-2; tentative D call: TRBD1 (6 bases). The CDR3 is 12 residues long. Deletions cut 7 bases from V and 2 bases from J, with 8 bases between. CDR3 coding DNA: TGTGCCAGCAAAGGACAGAACTATGGCTACACCTTC. Translation gives CASKGQNYGYTF.

The chain's CDR3 is CASSHRQITEAFF. In nucleotides, the CDR3 is TGTGCCAGCAGCCACCGACAGATCACTGAAGCTTTCTTT. The V and J genes are TRBV6-2 or TRBV6-3 and TRBJ1-1, with D possibly matching TRBD1 (5 bases). The V end lost 6 bases, the J end lost 4 bases, and 12 bases lay between the germline ends. Germline CDR1 and CDR2: MNHEY and SVGEGT. CDR3 length: 13 residues.

This clonotype has at least ten counts. The chain links TRBV11-2 to TRBJ2-5; the D is unclear. The CDR3 loop spans 15 amino acids. With 0 bases removed from V and 10 bases from J, the gap between germline ends came to 18 bases. Germline V CDR1 and CDR2: SGHAT, FQNNGV. CDR3 nucleotides: TGTGCCAGCAGCTTAGAGACATATTCGGCCAACCACCAGTACTTC. Its protein is CASSLETYSANHQYF.

In its sample, this clonotype was seen many times. This chain links TRBV10-1 with TRBJ1-5; D is uncertain. This CDR3 region has 13 residues. Germline CDR1 WNHNN, CDR2 SYGVQD (reference sequence). V lost 2 bases, J lost 4 bases, and 6 bases lay in between. The CDR3 bases are TGCGCCAGCAGTGAGAACTCTAATCAGCCCCAGCATTTT. Amino acid sequence: CASSENSNQPQHF.

The rearrangement uses TRBV2 and TRBJ1-5, with 7 bases matching TRBD1. Germline V gene sequence: CDR1 SNHLY, CDR2 FYNNEI. The CDR3 consists of 12 residues. J gave up 11 bases and V 4 bases, and 5 bases lay outside the gene matches. The CDR3 DNA is TGTGCCAGCAGTGTGGGCGACAGGGCCCAGCATTTT. This codes for CASSVGDRAQHF.

There are a few counts of this clonotype. J is TRBJ2-3 and V is TRBV7-8, with D perhaps TRBD2 (6 bases). CDR1 is SGHVS and CDR2 is FQNEAQ in the germline V gene. The CDR3 contains 14 residues. Trimming took off 3 bases at V and 2 bases at J, with 9 bases between the two ends. The CDR3 reads CASSLGGATDTQYF. The CDR3 DNA reads as TGTGCCAGCAGCTTGGGGGGAGCCACAGATACGCAGTATTTT.

The rearrangement links TRBV29-1 to TRBJ1-4, with D possibly matching TRBD1 (6 bases). CDR1 is SQVTM, CDR2 ANQGSEA, per germline. Trimming removed 0 bases at V and 3 bases at J, with 11 bases between. This CDR3 has 15 residues. In DNA form, the CDR3 reads TGCAGCGTTGAAGATCTGGGACAACCTAATGAAAAACTGTTTTTT. The encoded protein is CSVEDLGQPNEKLFF.

This clonotype appeared a few times. The gene calls are TRBV12-3 or TRBV12-4 and TRBJ1-2, with D perhaps matching TRBD1 (5 bases). Between the trimmed V and J ends, which lost 1 base and 12 bases, there was a span of 21 bases. The CDR3 has 15 amino acids. The DNA for the CDR3 is TGTGCCAGCAGTTTAGATCCCGCGGGGGTTTATAGTCACACCTTC. This sequence encodes CASSLDPAGVYSHTF.

The chain employs TRBV6-1 and TRBJ2-1, with no clear D. Trimming removed 2 bases at V and 0 bases at J, with 20 bases between. Germline V CDR1 and CDR2: MNHNS, SASEGT. The CDR3 has 19 amino acids. For the CDR3, the DNA is TGTGCCAGCAGTGAAAGGTGGGTCAGTAGCTTCAGCTCCTACAATGAGCAGTTCTTC. It codes for CASSERWVSSFSSYNEQFF.

This clonotype was detected ten times or more. The chain carries TRBV12-3 or TRBV12-4 and TRBJ2-7, with D possibly matching TRBD2 (6 bases). This CDR3 has 13 residues. Trimming left V 4 bases short and J 4 bases short, with 11 bases between. CDR3 coding DNA: TGTGCCAGCAGTTGGGAGGCGTGGTACGAGCAGTACTTC. It encodes CASSWEAWYEQYF.

This clonotype came up a few times. V gene TRBV7-6 combines with J gene TRBJ2-2; D gene uncertain. V was clipped by 7 bases and J by 4 bases, with 13 bases between them. Germline V gene data show CDR1 as SGHVS and CDR2 as FNYEAQ. This CDR3 comprises 14 residues. The CDR3 reads CASTSGPGTGELFF. The CDR3 region has the DNA TGTGCCAGCACCTCCGGGCCGGGCACCGGGGAGCTGTTTTTT.

Judged by abundance, this clonotype is medium-sized (0.01 to 0.1%). The chain carries TRBV4-1 and TRBJ2-7, with D unclear. V lost 0 bases and J lost 1, with 7 bases in between. CDR3 length: 14 residues. CDR1 is MGHRA, CDR2 YSYEKL, per germline. CDR3 in DNA: TGCGCCAGCAGCCAAGAACCCGGTTCCTACGAGCAGTACTTC. Translation gives CASSQEPGSYEQYF.